These T cell receptor beta chains were read from a single sample in a study of T cell responses to AZD1222 COVID-19 vaccine. Assay: immunoSEQ multiplex PCR; the TCRdb copy retains only in-frame clones and omits some. The sample contains 150,000 to 200,000 clones, approximately 90% of which appear only once. This specimen consisted of peripheral blood, obtained on day 0 of AZD1222 vaccination. All receptors derive from an adult in good health. The conserved cysteine and the conserved F or W are not part of the CDR3 here. A D gene is named only where the DNA matches it firmly.

d_gene: .
v_gene: TRBV5-1
CDR3aa: ASSFGAQTPYEQY

d_gene: .
v_gene: TRBV4-1
CDR3aa: ASSFEGGASPLH

d_gene: .
v_gene: TRBV3-1/TRBV3-2
CDR3aa: ASSQDLSHQPQH

d_gene: TRBD2
v_gene: TRBV18
CDR3aa: ASSSGLAGEQY

d_gene: .
v_gene: TRBV16
CDR3aa: ASSHTDSGNTIY

d_gene: TRBD1
v_gene: TRBV27
CDR3aa: ASSLGQGALRNTEAF

d_gene: .
v_gene: TRBV9
CDR3aa: ASSVGGTDNQPQH

d_gene: TRBD2
v_gene: TRBV2
CDR3aa: ASRGDYPNPYEQY

d_gene: .
v_gene: TRBV27
CDR3aa: ASSFRVLDTQY

d_gene: .
v_gene: TRBV6-2/TRBV6-3
CDR3aa: ASSPVPYEQY

d_gene: TRBD1
v_gene: TRBV27
CDR3aa: ASIGTGASYEQY

d_gene: .
v_gene: TRBV5-1
CDR3aa: ASSLAQGRVEQY

d_gene: .
v_gene: TRBV2
CDR3aa: ASSVRGSGNTIY

d_gene: .
v_gene: TRBV6-6
CDR3aa: ASSYLGANSNQPQH

d_gene: .
v_gene: TRBV5-5
CDR3aa: ASSLWAGSSYEQY

d_gene: TRBD1
v_gene: TRBV5-4
CDR3aa: ASSLAGRAAPPGQDEQF

d_gene: .
v_gene: TRBV5-5
CDR3aa: ASSSPGLRTEQY

d_gene: .
v_gene: TRBV7-2
CDR3aa: ASSPHSPPLHEQY